The 9 T cell receptor beta chains below come from one sample, sequenced in a study of CD8+ T cells in alopecia areata. Extracted from the samples, RNA was reverse transcribed into cDNA to serve as the sequencing template. TCRdb's table, derived via immunoSEQ multiplex PCR, lists solely in-frame clones and lacks some. The sample gives around 190,000 clones, approximately 60% of which show up once; 0.65% to 0.7% is in the top ten. Indicated treatment: oral pan-JAK inhibitor, 5-10 mg twice daily. Sample: CD4+ T cells sorted from blood, taken at week 4, from a patient treated with tofacitinib. The source is a human donor with alopecia areata.

The genes are TRBV11-2 and TRBJ2-7; D remains unclear. There are 12 residues in the CDR3. CDR1 SGHAT and CDR2 FQNNGV come from the germline V gene. V was cut by 6 bases and J by 3 bases, with 9 bases left in between. This CDR3 is CASSRGVYEQYF. CDR3 nucleotide sequence: TGTGCCAGCAGTCGAGGCGTCTACGAGCAGTACTTC. The variable domain in full, completed from reference TRBV11-2 and TRBJ2-7, reads EAGVAQSPRYKIIEKRQSVAFWCNPISGHATLYWYQQILGQGPKLLIQFQNNGVVDDSQLPKDRFSAERLKGVDSTLKIQPAKLEDSAVYLCASSRGVYEQYFGPGTRLTVT.

The chain carries TRBV7-9 and TRBJ1-1, with 9 positions matching TRBD1. With V trimmed by 10 bases and J by 1 base, 13 bases remained unmatched. Per the germline V gene, CDR1 is SEHNR and CDR2 is FQNEAQ (reference sequence). The CDR3 runs 16 residues. The CDR3 spells CATSEGTGNRNTEAFF. The CDR3 DNA reads as TGTGCCACCAGTGAAGGGACAGGGAACAGGAACACTGAAGCTTTCTTT.

This clone was picked up a small number of times. The rearrangement joins TRBV14 to TRBJ2-5; no clear D gene. Germline-derived CDR1 and CDR2 are SGHDN and FVKESK. This CDR3 has 13 amino acids. Deletions cut 3 bases from V and 6 bases from J, with 11 bases between. The CDR3 coding sequence is TGTGCCAGCAGCCAGGCCTTTCTGAAGACCCAGTACTTC. This translates into CASSQAFLKTQYF.

The J gene is TRBJ1-4, the V gene TRBV25-1, with a weak D call TRBD1 (5 bases). CDR3 length equals 14 residues. The germline V gene encodes CDR1 MGHDK and CDR2 SYGVNS. The ends were cut back, 1 base at V and 8 bases at J, with 11 bases in the middle. The CDR3 sequence is CASSESRQTEKLFF. DNA for the CDR3: TGTGCCAGCAGTGAATCACGACAGACAGAAAAACTGTTTTTT.

This chain joins TRBV7-6 and TRBJ2-3, with D hard to call. The CDR3 has 15 residues. Germline-derived CDR1 and CDR2 are SGHVS and FNYEAQ. Trimming shortened V by 2 bases and J by 5 bases, and 14 bases separated the two germline ends. CDR3 protein: CASSLTSTGGDTQYF. CDR3 nucleotides: TGTGCCAGCAGCTTAACAAGTACGGGCGGAGATACGCAGTATTTT.

V and J are TRBV27 and TRBJ1-2; 10 positions match TRBD1. The CDR3 spans 15 residues. Germline trimming cut 5 bases from V and 4 bases from J; bases unmatched to any gene: 7. Germline CDR1 and CDR2: MNHEY and SMNVEV (reference sequence). CDR3 bases: TGTGCCAGCAGTCCCCGACAGGGGGCCAGCTATGGCTACACCTTC. Protein sequence: CASSPRQGASYGYTF.

V gene TRBV6-5 combines with J gene TRBJ2-7; D unresolved. Looked up from germline, CDR1 is MNHEY and CDR2 is SVGAGI. The CDR3 length is 11 residues. Between the trimmed V and J ends, which lost 6 bases and 4 bases, there was a span of 7 bases. CDR3 nucleotides: TGTGCCAGCAGGTCTAGGTACGAGCAGTACTTC. This translates into CASRSRYEQYF.

The genes are TRBV29-1 and TRBJ2-3, with TRBD1 identical over 9 bases. The J segment lost 3 bases and the V segment lost 7 bases, leaving 5 bases of the junction unmatched. Germline CDR1 and CDR2: SQVTM and ANQGSEA. The length of the CDR3 is 13 residues. Here the CDR3 reads CSADRGRTDTQYF. The CDR3 DNA reads TGCAGCGCTGACAGGGGGAGGACAGATACGCAGTATTTT.

The genes are TRBV27 and TRBJ2-3, with D hard to call. In germline, CDR1 is MNHEY, CDR2 SMNVEV (reference sequence). V was shortened by 6 bases and J by 6 bases, with 13 bases between the two germline ends. The CDR3 has 13 residues. DNA of the CDR3: TGTGCCAGCAGGCCGACCGGTGCGGATACGCAGTATTTT. Translated: CASRPTGADTQYF.